This T cell receptor beta chain was retrieved from a study of control samples from healthy donors and cancer patients. Some clones are missing from TCRdb's copy, which holds only in-frame ones; the method was immunoSEQ multiplex PCR. The sample lists approximately 53,000 clones; under 95% were seen once. In germline, CDR1 is SGHVS, CDR2 FNYEAQ. The CDR3 covers 16 residues. Trimming at V came to 4 bases and at J to 4 bases, leaving 8 bases not matched to a gene. The sequencing sample was made of PBMCs. The sequence came from a man between 25 and 39 years old with colorectal cancer. The chain recombines TRBV7-6 with TRBJ2-5; 11 bases align to TRBD2. The CDR3 sequence: CASSSGSGGASETQYF. CDR3 nucleotides: TGTGCCAGCAGCTCTGGTAGCGGGGGGGCGTCAGAGACCCAGTACTTC.